This T cell receptor (beta chain) was documented in a study of T cells expressing NK-cell markers. Looking at the study overall: Most of the eight sequenced donors tested HCMV-seropositive; one tested seronegative. Study results and caveats: These clonotypes additionally ranked first within the CD3+CD56-NKG2C+ fraction of a few donors.

About this clonotype itself: What it binds is not known.

TCRdb reprocessed the 5' RACE reads and reports one entry per CDR3 protein, with no DNA. Recorded for this sample: about 390,000 distinct CDR3 sequences. The CDR3 totals 15 residues. This sequence originates from a woman aged 50 to 65 in good health. This chain connects TRBV12-3 or TRBV12-4 to TRBJ2-7; the TCRdb D gene call, TRBD1, has no DNA to confirm it. Specimen: blood T cells: a sorted CD56 or NKG2C T cell subset, CD4+ or CD8+ T cells, or bulk PBMC T cells (not recorded which). The CDR3 loop is CASSLWGGGAYEQYF.